Listed below are T cell receptor beta chains from one sample, sequenced in a study of human T cells and chemical hapten exposure. From the RACE reads, TCRdb called clonotypes with MiXCR, one entry per CDR3 protein. The table lists about 99,000 distinct CDR3 sequences, under 15% of them singletons. This material consisted of whole blood, taken in connection with sensitization to the hapten diphenylcyclopropenone (DPC). The receptors were sampled from a woman in her 40s with alopecia areata. Some clones in this sample may be carry-over from other donors' samples. The conserved cysteine and the conserved F or W are not part of the CDR3 here. The order of the fields is CDR3 protein, V gene, J gene.

ASSVGGTGANVLT	TRBV9	TRBJ2-6
ASSATPDQPQH	TRBV9	TRBJ1-5
SAPTVNTEAF	TRBV20-1	TRBJ1-1
ASSLGPTTDTQY	TRBV7-3	TRBJ2-3
ASSQGGFNQPQH	TRBV18	TRBJ1-5
ASSSGRALYNEQF	TRBV6-2/TRBV6-3	TRBJ2-1
ANSGRKGANPEQY	TRBV28	TRBJ2-7
ASSPGGDPETQY	TRBV12-3/TRBV12-4	TRBJ2-5
SAKEETGGAGELF	TRBV20-1	TRBJ2-2
ASSVRISADEQF	TRBV11-2	TRBJ2-1
ATYRDRTTDTQY	TRBV2	TRBJ2-3
AISKTDTNYEQY	TRBV10-3	TRBJ2-7